The rows below give T cell receptor beta chains drawn from one sample of a study of cytomegalovirus exposure and HLA in healthy donors. Libraries were prepared by immunoSEQ multiplex PCR; TCRdb keeps only in-frame clonotypes and omits some of them. The table lists 150,000 or so clones. Sequencing was carried out using PBMCs. The receptors derive from a woman in her forties or fifties in good health and CMV-seronegative. Both conserved end residues are part of each CDR3. The D gene is left open where the match is weak.

TRBJ2-1 | . | TRBV9 | CASSVGGIAAYNEQFF | TGTGCCAGCAGCGTAGGGGGCATTGCGGCCTACAATGAGCAGTTCTTC
TRBJ2-2 | . | TRBV9 | CASSVRGNTGELFF | TGTGCCAGCAGCGTTCGGGGGAACACCGGGGAGCTGTTTTTT
TRBJ1-1 | TRBD1 | TRBV5-1 | CASSSGQGTEAFF | TGCGCCAGCAGCTCGGGACAGGGGACTGAAGCTTTCTTT
TRBJ1-1 | . | TRBV15 | CATSRERAGTEAFF | TGTGCCACCAGCAGAGAGAGGGCGGGCACTGAAGCTTTCTTT
TRBJ2-5 | . | TRBV28 | CASRGGGAETQYF | TGTGCCAGCAGAGGGGGTGGGGCGGAGACCCAGTACTTC
TRBJ1-2 | . | TRBV30 | CAWSSAGLYGYTF | TGTGCCTGGAGCTCAGCGGGACTCTACGGCTACACCTTC
TRBJ2-1 | TRBD2 | TRBV14 | CASSQVGTSLLSYNEQFF | TGTGCCAGCAGCCAAGTTGGGACTAGCCTTCTCTCCTACAATGAGCAGTTCTTC
TRBJ2-3 | TRBD1 | TRBV5-1 | CASSSRQGTDTQYF | TGCGCCAGCAGCTCTAGACAGGGAACAGATACGCAGTATTTT
TRBJ2-7 | TRBD2 | TRBV9 | CASSVEAGGSYEQYF | TGTGCCAGCAGCGTAGAGGCGGGGGGCTCCTACGAGCAGTACTTC
TRBJ2-7 | TRBD2 | TRBV29-1 | CSVSLAGAYEQYF | TGCAGCGTCAGCCTAGCGGGTGCCTACGAGCAGTACTTC
TRBJ2-7 | TRBD2 | TRBV9 | CASSVGLAGGAYEQYF | TGTGCCAGCAGCGTAGGACTAGCGGGAGGGGCCTACGAGCAGTACTTC
TRBJ1-6 | . | TRBV6-1 | CASSEQPQNRYRSPLHF | TGTGCCAGCAGTGAACAGCCTCAAAACAGGTATCGGTCACCCCTCCACTTT
TRBJ2-2 | TRBD1 | TRBV27 | CASSLSRGTGATGELFF | TGTGCCAGCAGTTTATCGAGAGGGACAGGGGCCACCGGGGAGCTGTTTTTT
TRBJ2-1 | . | TRBV7-3 | CASSLTLHNEQFF | TGTGCCAGCAGCTTAACACTCCACAATGAGCAGTTCTTC
TRBJ2-3 | . | TRBV30 | CAWRATQRTDTQYF | TGTGCCTGGAGAGCCACCCAGCGGACAGATACGCAGTATTTT
TRBJ1-4 | . | TRBV30 | CAWSVRGGPNEKLFF | TGTGCCTGGAGTGTACGCGGGGGGCCTAATGAAAAACTGTTTTTT
TRBJ2-7 | . | TRBV9 | CASSVGEVLYEQYF | TGTGCCAGCAGCGTAGGGGAGGTCCTTTACGAGCAGTACTTC
TRBJ2-5 | TRBD2 | TRBV5-1 | CASSLASSGGAEETQYF | TGCGCCAGCAGCTTGGCCAGTAGCGGGGGGGCCGAGGAGACCCAGTACTTC
TRBJ2-3 | . | TRBV4-1 | CASSQYGGGTDTQYF | TGCGCCAGCAGCCAATACGGGGGAGGCACAGATACGCAGTATTTT
TRBJ2-5 | . | TRBV29-1 | CSVVPGEETQYF | TGCAGCGTTGTGCCAGGGGAAGAGACCCAGTACTTC
TRBJ2-4 | . | TRBV19 | CASSIELAGDSDIQYF | TGTGCCAGTAGTATAGAGTTGGCAGGGGATTCGGACATTCAGTACTTC
TRBJ1-2 | TRBD1 | TRBV11-2 | CASSLDPGQAYGYTF | TGTGCCAGCAGCTTAGATCCCGGACAGGCCTATGGCTACACCTTC
TRBJ2-5 | TRBD1 | TRBV15 | CATSSGQGLGETQYF | TGTGCCACCAGCAGTGGACAGGGGTTAGGAGAGACCCAGTACTTC
TRBJ1-6 | TRBD1 | TRBV28 | CAGQAFSYNSPLHF | TGTGCTGGACAGGCCTTTTCCTATAATTCACCCCTCCACTTT
TRBJ2-3 | . | TRBV5-1 | CASSLNTDTQYF | TGCGCCAGCAGCCTTAACACAGATACGCAGTATTTT
TRBJ1-5 | . | TRBV4-1 | CASSQDISNQPQHF | TGCGCCAGCAGCCAAGACATTAGCAATCAGCCCCAGCATTTT
TRBJ1-5 | . | TRBV30 | CAWSGEGYGPQHF | TGTGCCTGGAGTGGGGAGGGGTACGGGCCCCAGCATTTT
TRBJ2-7 | . | TRBV25-1 | CASRREATYEQYF | TGTGCCAGCAGGAGGGAAGCGACCTACGAGCAGTACTTC
TRBJ1-2 | . | TRBV5-4 | CASSLDPGGYGYTF | TGTGCCAGCAGCTTGGATCCGGGAGGGTATGGCTACACCTTC
TRBJ2-5 | . | TRBV21-1 | CAGTRAFRETQYF | TGTGCCGGTACGCGGGCCTTTAGGGAGACCCAGTACTTC
TRBJ2-1 | . | TRBV2 | CASSVKGLNEQFF | TGTGCCAGCAGTGTGAAGGGGCTCAATGAGCAGTTCTTC
TRBJ2-5 | TRBD2 | TRBV7-2 | CASSSASGGVGGQYF | TGTGCCAGCAGCTCCGCTAGCGGGGGGGTTGGAGGGCAGTACTTC
TRBJ2-5 | TRBD1 | TRBV12-5 | CASGEIDRELETQYF | TGTGCTAGTGGTGAAATCGACAGGGAGTTGGAGACCCAGTACTTC
TRBJ1-4 | TRBD1 | TRBV4-2 | CASSQVGQGANEKLFF | TGTGCCAGCAGCCAAGTAGGACAGGGAGCTAATGAAAAACTGTTTTTT
TRBJ1-5 | TRBD1 | TRBV7-9 | CASSLALTGIESNQPQHF | TGTGCCAGCAGCTTAGCCCTGACAGGGATAGAGAGCAATCAGCCCCAGCATTTT
TRBJ2-3 | TRBD2 | TRBV27 | CASPAGLAKDTQYF | TGTGCCAGCCCCGCGGGACTAGCCAAGGATACGCAGTATTTT
TRBJ1-2 | TRBD1 | TRBV30 | CAWSLMDRGVFGYTF | TGTGCCTGGAGTTTAATGGACAGGGGCGTCTTTGGCTACACCTTC
TRBJ1-1 | . | TRBV10-3 | CAISDPRSTEAFF | TGTGCCATCAGTGATCCCCGGAGCACTGAAGCTTTCTTT
TRBJ2-7 | . | TRBV19 | CASSLEFSEQYF | TGTGCCAGTAGTTTGGAGTTCTCCGAGCAGTACTTC
TRBJ2-7 | TRBD2 | TRBV6-5 | CASAGTSSYEQYF | TGTGCCAGCGCCGGGACTAGCTCCTACGAGCAGTACTTC
TRBJ2-1 | . | TRBV5-6 | CASSQQGKADNEQFF | TGTGCCAGCAGTCAACAGGGAAAGGCCGACAATGAGCAGTTCTTC
TRBJ2-3 | TRBD2 | TRBV28 | CASIPSGGRRGDTQYF | TGTGCCAGCATTCCCTCGGGGGGGAGAAGGGGAGATACGCAGTATTTT
TRBJ2-3 | TRBD1 | TRBV28 | CASRNRQGSSDTQYF | TGTGCCAGCAGAAACCGACAGGGGAGTTCAGATACGCAGTATTTT
TRBJ2-7 | . | TRBV29-1 | CSVQGGISSYEQYF | TGCAGCGTTCAGGGGGGCATTAGCTCCTACGAGCAGTACTTC
TRBJ1-1 | TRBD1 | TRBV15 | CATAGTGRWEAFF | TGTGCCACCGCAGGGACAGGGCGTTGGGAAGCTTTCTTT
TRBJ2-1 | . | TRBV20-1 | CSASSDEQFF | TGCAGTGCGAGTAGTGATGAGCAGTTCTTC
TRBJ2-5 | . | TRBV6-1 | CASELVETQYF | TGTGCCAGCGAACTGGTAGAGACCCAGTACTTC
TRBJ1-3 | . | TRBV5-1 | CASSEDSPSGNTIYF | TGCGCCAGCAGCGAGGACTCTCCGTCAGGAAACACCATATATTTT
TRBJ1-1 | . | TRBV2 | CAGRTENTEAFF | TGTGCCGGCCGGACAGAGAACACTGAAGCTTTCTTT
TRBJ1-1 | TRBD1 | TRBV28 | CASSLPQGRTEAFF | TGTGCCAGCAGTTTGCCACAGGGGAGGACTGAAGCTTTCTTT
TRBJ1-1 | . | TRBV28 | CASSRSVQVAEAFF | TGTGCCAGCAGCCGGTCCGTGCAGGTTGCTGAAGCTTTCTTT
TRBJ1-1 | TRBD1 | TRBV29-1 | CSANRGGEAFF | TGCAGCGCTAACAGGGGAGGTGAAGCTTTCTTT
TRBJ2-7 | . | TRBV5-1 | CASSLAPPREYEQYF | TGCGCCAGCAGCTTGGCACCCCCCAGGGAATACGAGCAGTACTTC
TRBJ2-1 | TRBD2 | TRBV5-6 | CASSLGLAGEQFF | TGTGCCAGCAGCCTGGGACTAGCAGGTGAGCAGTTCTTC
TRBJ1-3 | . | TRBV30 | CAWSPLGSVNIAVPQATIYF | TGTGCCTGGAGTCCACTAGGAAGCGTGAACATCGCCGTTCCCCAGGCGACCATATATTTT
TRBJ2-7 | . | TRBV10-3 | CAISRDISYEQYF | TGTGCCATCAGTCGGGACATTTCCTACGAGCAGTACTTC